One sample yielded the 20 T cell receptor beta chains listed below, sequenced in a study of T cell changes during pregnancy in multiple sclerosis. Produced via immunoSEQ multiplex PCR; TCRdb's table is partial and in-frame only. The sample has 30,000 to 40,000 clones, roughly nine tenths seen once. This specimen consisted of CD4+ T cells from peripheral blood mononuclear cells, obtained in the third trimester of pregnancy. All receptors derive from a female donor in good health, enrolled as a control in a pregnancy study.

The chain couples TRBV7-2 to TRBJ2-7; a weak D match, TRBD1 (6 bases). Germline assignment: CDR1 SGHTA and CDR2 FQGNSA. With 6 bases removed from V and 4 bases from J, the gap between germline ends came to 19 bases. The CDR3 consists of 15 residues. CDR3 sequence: CASSTQQGLTYEQYF. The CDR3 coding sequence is TGTGCCAGCAGTACTCAACAGGGTCTAACATACGAGCAGTACTTC.

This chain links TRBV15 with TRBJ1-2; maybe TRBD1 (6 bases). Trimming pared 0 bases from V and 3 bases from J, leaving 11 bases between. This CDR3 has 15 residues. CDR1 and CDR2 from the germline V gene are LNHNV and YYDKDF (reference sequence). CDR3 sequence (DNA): TGTGCCACCAGCAGAGATTTGGGACAATACTATGGCTACACCTTC. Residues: CATSRDLGQYYGYTF.

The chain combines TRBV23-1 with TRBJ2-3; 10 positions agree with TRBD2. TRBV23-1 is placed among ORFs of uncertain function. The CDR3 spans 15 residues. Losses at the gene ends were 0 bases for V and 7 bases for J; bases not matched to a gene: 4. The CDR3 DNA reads TGCGCCAGCAGTCAATCTAAGCGGGGGGGATATACGCAGTATTTT. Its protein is CASSQSKRGGYTQYF.

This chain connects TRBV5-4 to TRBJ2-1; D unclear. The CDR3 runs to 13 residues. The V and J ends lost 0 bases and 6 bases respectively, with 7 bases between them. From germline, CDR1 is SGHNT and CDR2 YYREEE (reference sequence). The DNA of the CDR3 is TGTGCCAGCAGCTTGGCCGGGTCCAATGAGCAGTTCTTC. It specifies CASSLAGSNEQFF.

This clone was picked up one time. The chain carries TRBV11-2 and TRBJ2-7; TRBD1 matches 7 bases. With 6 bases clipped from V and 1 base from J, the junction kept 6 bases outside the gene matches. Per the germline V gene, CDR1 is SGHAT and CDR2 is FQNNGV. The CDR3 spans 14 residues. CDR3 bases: TGTGCCAGCAGACGACCGGGACAGTCCTACGAGCAGTACTTC. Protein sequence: CASRRPGQSYEQYF. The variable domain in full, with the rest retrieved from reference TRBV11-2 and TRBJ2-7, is EAGVAQSPRYKIIEKRQSVAFWCNPISGHATLYWYQQILGQGPKLLIQFQNNGVVDDSQLPKDRFSAERLKGVDSTLKIQPAKLEDSAVYLCASRRPGQSYEQYFGPGTRLTVT.

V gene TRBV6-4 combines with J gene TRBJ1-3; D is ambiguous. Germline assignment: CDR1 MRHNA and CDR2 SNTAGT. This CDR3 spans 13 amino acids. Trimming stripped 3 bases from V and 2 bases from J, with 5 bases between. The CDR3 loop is CASSESPGNTIYF. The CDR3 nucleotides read TGTGCCAGCAGTGAATCTCCTGGAAACACCATATATTTT.

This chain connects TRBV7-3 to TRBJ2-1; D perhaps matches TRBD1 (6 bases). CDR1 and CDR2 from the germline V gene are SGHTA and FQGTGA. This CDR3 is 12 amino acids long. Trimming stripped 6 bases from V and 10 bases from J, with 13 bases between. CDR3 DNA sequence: TGTGCCAGCAGGTATCAGGGGAAGGAGCAGTTCTTC. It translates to CASRYQGKEQFF. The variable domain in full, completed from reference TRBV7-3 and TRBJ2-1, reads GAGVSQTPSNKVTEKGKYVELRCDPISGHTALYWYRQSLGQGPEFLIYFQGTGAADDSGLPNDRFFAVRPEGSVSTLKIQRTERGDSAVYLCASRYQGKEQFFGPGTRLTVL.

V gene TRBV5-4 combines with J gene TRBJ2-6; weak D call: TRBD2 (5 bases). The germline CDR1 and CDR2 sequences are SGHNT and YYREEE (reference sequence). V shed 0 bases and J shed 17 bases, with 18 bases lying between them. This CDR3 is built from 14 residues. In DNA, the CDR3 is TGTGCCAGCAGCTTGGAGGCGGGCCCTCGCGACTTGACTTTC. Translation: CASSLEAGPRDLTF.

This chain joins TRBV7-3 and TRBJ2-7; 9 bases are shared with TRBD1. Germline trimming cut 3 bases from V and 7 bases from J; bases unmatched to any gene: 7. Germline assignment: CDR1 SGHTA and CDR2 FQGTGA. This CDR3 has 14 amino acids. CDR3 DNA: TGTGCCAGCAGCTTCTGGGACAGGGTGGGAGAGCAGTACTTC. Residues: CASSFWDRVGEQYF.

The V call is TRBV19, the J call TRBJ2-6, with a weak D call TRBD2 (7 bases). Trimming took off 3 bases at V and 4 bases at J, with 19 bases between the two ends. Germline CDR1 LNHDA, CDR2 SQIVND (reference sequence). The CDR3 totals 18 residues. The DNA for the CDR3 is TGTGCCAGTAGTATTAACGGGGGGCGTGTTTCCGGGGCCAACGTCCTGACTTTC. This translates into CASSINGGRVSGANVLTF. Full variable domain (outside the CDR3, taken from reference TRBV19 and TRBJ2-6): DGGITQSPKYLFRKEGQNVTLSCEQNLNHDAMYWYRQDPGQGLRLIYYSQIVNDFQKGDIAEGYSVSREKKESFPLTVTSAQKNPTAFYLCASSINGGRVSGANVLTFGAGSRLTVL.

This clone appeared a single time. The CDR3 reads CASSLRGLETQYF. The CDR3 nucleotides read TGTGCCAGCAGTTTACGGGGGTTGGAGACCCAGTACTTC. The chain links TRBV28 to TRBJ2-5, with a tentative D call TRBD2 (6 bases). The CDR3 is made up of 13 amino acids. The V end was cut by 2 bases, the J end by 5 bases, with 9 bases between. Germline V gene data show CDR1 as MDHEN and CDR2 as SYDVKM.

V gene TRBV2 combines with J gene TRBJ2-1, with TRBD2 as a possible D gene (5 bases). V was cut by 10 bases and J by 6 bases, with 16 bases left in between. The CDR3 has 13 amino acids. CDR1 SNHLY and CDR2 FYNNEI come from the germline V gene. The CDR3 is CATTGLAFNEQFF. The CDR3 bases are TGTGCCACAACGGGATTGGCCTTCAATGAGCAGTTCTTC.

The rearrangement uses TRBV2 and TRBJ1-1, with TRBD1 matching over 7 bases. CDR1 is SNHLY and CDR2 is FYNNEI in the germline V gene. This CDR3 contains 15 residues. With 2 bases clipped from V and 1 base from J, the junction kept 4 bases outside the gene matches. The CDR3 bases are TGTGCCAGCAGTGAACCTGGACAGGCGAACACTGAAGCTTTCTTT. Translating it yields CASSEPGQANTEAFF.

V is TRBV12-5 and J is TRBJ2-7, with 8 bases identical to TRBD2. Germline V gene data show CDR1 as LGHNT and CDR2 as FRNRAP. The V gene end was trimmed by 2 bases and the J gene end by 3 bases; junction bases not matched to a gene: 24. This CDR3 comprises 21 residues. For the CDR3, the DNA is TGTGCTAGTGGTTTGTACGTTCGGGAGGGGCCCTATCCAGCGGGGAACTACGAGCAGTACTTC. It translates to CASGLYVREGPYPAGNYEQYF.

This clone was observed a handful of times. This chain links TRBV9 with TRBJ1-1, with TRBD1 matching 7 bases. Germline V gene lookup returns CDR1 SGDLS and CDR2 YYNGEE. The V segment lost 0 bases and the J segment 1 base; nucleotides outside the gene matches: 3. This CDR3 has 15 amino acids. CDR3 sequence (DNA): TGTGCCAGCAGCGTAGCGGACAGGTGGAACACTGAAGCTTTCTTT. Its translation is CASSVADRWNTEAFF.

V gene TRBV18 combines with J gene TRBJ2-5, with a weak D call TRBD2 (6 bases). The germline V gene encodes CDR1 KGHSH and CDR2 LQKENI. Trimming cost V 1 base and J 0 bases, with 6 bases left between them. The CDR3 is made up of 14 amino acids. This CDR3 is CASSPRLDQETQYF. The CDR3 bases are TGTGCCAGCTCACCACGACTAGACCAAGAGACCCAGTACTTC.

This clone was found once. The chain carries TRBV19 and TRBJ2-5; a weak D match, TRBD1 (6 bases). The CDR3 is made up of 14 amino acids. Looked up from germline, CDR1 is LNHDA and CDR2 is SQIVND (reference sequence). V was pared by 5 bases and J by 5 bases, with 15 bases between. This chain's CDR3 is CASSGDTVVETQYF. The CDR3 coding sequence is TGTGCCAGTAGTGGGGACACCGTCGTGGAGACCCAGTACTTC.

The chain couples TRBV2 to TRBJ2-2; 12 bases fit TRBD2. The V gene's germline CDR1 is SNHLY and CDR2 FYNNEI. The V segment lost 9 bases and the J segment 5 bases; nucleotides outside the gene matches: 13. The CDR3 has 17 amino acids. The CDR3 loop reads CARSLPSGRAGTGELFF. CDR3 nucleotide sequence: TGTGCCAGATCTCTCCCTAGCGGGAGGGCCGGGACCGGGGAGCTGTTTTTT.

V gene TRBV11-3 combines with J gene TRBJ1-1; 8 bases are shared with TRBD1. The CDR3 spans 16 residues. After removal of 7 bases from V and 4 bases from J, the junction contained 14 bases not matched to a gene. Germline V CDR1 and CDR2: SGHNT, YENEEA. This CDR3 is CASIQGARGGTTEAFF. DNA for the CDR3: TGTGCCAGCATCCAGGGGGCGCGAGGGGGGACCACTGAAGCTTTCTTT.

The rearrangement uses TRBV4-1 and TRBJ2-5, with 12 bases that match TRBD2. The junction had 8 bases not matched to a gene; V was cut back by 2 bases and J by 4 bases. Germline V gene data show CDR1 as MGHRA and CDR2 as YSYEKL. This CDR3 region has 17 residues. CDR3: CASSQPTSGGGRETQYF. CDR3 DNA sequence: TGCGCCAGCAGCCAACCGACTAGCGGGGGAGGGAGAGAGACCCAGTACTTC.